This entry describes one T cell receptor beta chain. What it binds is not known. Compared with germline, one end of the junction differs, possibly owing to a read error. The source of the sample is a study of Graves' ophthalmopathy and Graves' hyperthyroidism. RNA transcripts were the template, and TCR beta CDR3 regions were amplified from them. The authors performed first-round RT-PCR with HTBI primers and then a second-round multiplex PCR. MiXCR, applied by TCRdb to the multiplex PCR reads, yields one record per CDR3 protein. The sample carries more than 150,000 distinct CDR3 sequences, 30% to 45% recorded once. The CDR3 spans 13 residues. Germline CDR1 reads SGHTA; CDR2 reads FQGNSA. Broader study findings: Blood contained most expanded thyroid clonotypes exceeding 0.001 frequency. Separation of ophthalmopathy from stable hyperthyroidism was achieved by a 13-signature model, at 85% to 90% sensitivity and roughly 80% specificity.

This receptor was identified in a woman aged 40 to 50 with Graves' ophthalmopathy. This chain joins TRBV7-2 and TRBJ2-7, with TRBD2 as a possible D gene (6 bases). Sequencing input: peripheral blood. The DNA of the CDR3 is TGTGCCAGCAGCCTAGCGTCTCCCTACGAGCAGTACTTC. This codes for CASSLASPYEQYF.